Shown below are 11 T cell receptor beta chains from a single sample sequenced in a study of blood T cell repertoires in COVID-19. Generated by immunoSEQ multiplex PCR, the TCRdb table keeps only in-frame clones and is missing some. This sample carries some 260,000 clones, around 90% of them seen once, and the ten largest clones take nearly 6.5%. Sequencing was carried out using PBMCs or T cells enriched from blood (not recorded which). These receptors were taken from a woman aged 25 to 39 with acute COVID-19.

The chain couples TRBV5-4 to TRBJ2-5; 7 nucleotides agree with TRBD2. The CDR3 spans 14 residues. Trimming removed 0 bases from V and 5 bases from J; junction bases left unmatched: 4. Germline V gene lookup returns CDR1 SGHNT and CDR2 YYREEE (reference sequence). CDR3 bases: TGTGCCAGCAGCTTGGACAGGCGGGGGGAGACCCAGTACTTC. Translated: CASSLDRRGETQYF.

V and J are TRBV29-1 and TRBJ2-4; 9 nucleotides match TRBD2. The CDR3 sequence is 17 residues long. V gave up 7 bases and J gave up 1 base; unmatched junction bases: 14. CDR1 and CDR2 (germline): SQVTM, ANQGSEA. The CDR3 bases are TGCAGCGCCCGGCGGCGGGGGGGCGACGTGGCCAAAAACATTCAGTACTTC. Translating it yields CSARRRGGDVAKNIQYF.

V is TRBV5-1 and J is TRBJ1-1; no definite D call. Between the trimmed V and J ends, which lost 4 bases and 1 base, there was a span of 5 bases. The length of the CDR3 is 12 residues. Germline V gives CDR1 SGHRS, CDR2 YFSETQ. CDR3 loop: CASSAENTEAFF. In nucleotides, the CDR3 is TGCGCCAGCAGCGCGGAGAACACTGAAGCTTTCTTT.

The chain is built from TRBV28 and TRBJ1-2; tentative D call: TRBD1 (5 bases). With 8 bases removed from V and 4 bases from J, the gap between germline ends came to 11 bases. CDR3 length: 12 residues. Germline CDR1 MDHEN, CDR2 SYDVKM. The CDR3 DNA reads as TGTGCCAGCGTTGGGGCCTCCTATGGCTACACCTTC. The encoded protein is CASVGASYGYTF.

CDR3 loop: CASSLSGDRRLEQYF. DNA for the CDR3: TGTGCCAGCAGTTTATCGGGGGACAGGAGACTTGAGCAGTACTTC. J is TRBJ2-7 and V is TRBV28; 8 nucleotides match TRBD1. The CDR3 loop spans 15 amino acids. Germline lookup yields CDR1 MDHEN and CDR2 SYDVKM. Trimming at V came to 1 base and at J to 7 bases, leaving 9 bases not matched to a gene.

This clone was seen ten or more times. CDR3 residues: CASSDVAGANTGELFF. CDR3 in DNA: TGTGCCAGCAGTGATGTAGCGGGGGCGAACACCGGGGAGCTGTTTTTT. The chain recombines TRBV6-4 with TRBJ2-2, with 9 bases matching TRBD2. With 3 bases clipped from V and 0 bases from J, the junction kept 2 bases outside the gene matches. The CDR3 is 16 amino acids. Germline values: CDR1 MRHNA, CDR2 SNTAGT.

CDR3 in amino acids: CASSETSGVPVGETQYF. CDR3 DNA sequence: TGTGCCAGCAGTGAAACTAGCGGGGTCCCGGTGGGGGAGACCCAGTACTTC. The J gene is TRBJ2-5, the V gene TRBV28; 10 positions agree with TRBD2. This CDR3 has 17 residues. Germline V CDR1 and CDR2: MDHEN, SYDVKM. V lost 5 bases and J lost 5; bases outside the gene matches: 14.

The V call is TRBV27, the J call TRBJ2-1, with TRBD2 matching 8 bases. The CDR3 has 14 residues. Per germline, CDR1 MNHEY and CDR2 SMNVEV (reference sequence). Unmatched junction bases numbered 8, after V lost 8 bases and J lost 5 bases. CDR3 protein: CASGPPSGHNEQFF. The CDR3 nucleotides read TGTGCCAGCGGCCCTCCTAGCGGGCACAATGAGCAGTTCTTC.

The chain combines TRBV6-1 with TRBJ1-1, with D unclear. There are 16 residues in the CDR3. Deletions cut 1 base from V and 0 bases from J, with 12 bases between. The V gene's germline CDR1 is MNHNS and CDR2 SASEGT. The CDR3, as DNA: TGTGCCAGCAGTGAAGTTTGGCGAGGGTTGAACACTGAAGCTTTCTTT. Amino acid sequence: CASSEVWRGLNTEAFF.

The genes are TRBV4-1 and TRBJ1-3; 8 bases match TRBD1. Germline V CDR1 and CDR2: MGHRA, YSYEKL. The V and J ends lost 4 bases and 0 bases, in that order; junction bases with no gene match: 8. The CDR3 sequence is 17 residues long. CDR3 loop: CASSPQGDRASGNTIYF. CDR3 nucleotides: TGCGCCAGCAGCCCACAGGGGGATCGGGCCTCTGGAAACACCATATATTTT.

Here the CDR3 reads CATTAAKASYEQYF. In nucleotides, the CDR3 is TGTGCCACCACGGCGGCTAAGGCCTCCTACGAGCAGTACTTC. The chain is built from TRBV24-1 and TRBJ2-7; D is unresolved. V gave up 8 bases and J gave up 0 bases, with 13 bases separating them. The germline gives CDR1 KGHDR, CDR2 SFDVKD. This CDR3 contains 14 residues.